Each of the 16 T cell receptor beta chains below was sequenced from the same sample in a study of blood T cell repertoires in COVID-19. TCRdb's table, derived via immunoSEQ multiplex PCR, lists solely in-frame clones and lacks some. The sample lists roughly 100,000 clones, approximately 84% occurring once. Sequenced: peripheral blood. The receptors were sampled from a man in his forties with active or convalescent COVID-19.

The chain uses TRBV18 and TRBJ1-4, with D unresolved. In germline, CDR1 is KGHSH, CDR2 LQKENI. The CDR3 has 15 amino acids. Deletions cut 3 bases from V and 1 base from J, with 9 bases between. The CDR3 coding sequence is TGTGCCAGCTCACCGAATTCCGGAACTAATGAAAAACTGTTTTTT. This codes for CASSPNSGTNEKLFF.

The gene calls are TRBV24-1 and TRBJ2-3; D remains unclear. The CDR3 length is 14 residues. V was shortened by 3 bases and J by 2 bases, with 8 bases between the two germline ends. Germline V gene lookup returns CDR1 KGHDR and CDR2 SFDVKD. This chain's CDR3 is CATSDPENTDTQYF. The CDR3 DNA sequence: TGTGCCACCAGTGATCCCGAGAACACAGATACGCAGTATTTT.

V usage is TRBV9 and J usage is TRBJ2-3; 12 bases are a match to TRBD1. The germline V gene has CDR1 SGDLS and CDR2 YYNGEE. J lost 5 bases, V lost 4 bases, and 8 bases had no gene match. The CDR3 contains 16 residues. The CDR3 region is CASSQRGDRGQDTQYF. CDR3 coding DNA: TGTGCCAGCAGCCAGAGGGGGGACAGGGGGCAAGATACGCAGTATTTT.

The rearrangement links TRBV6-5 to TRBJ1-3; 7 nucleotides align to TRBD1. The CDR3 length is 14 residues. Germline V lookup: CDR1 MNHEY, CDR2 SVGAGI. The junction had 5 bases not matched to a gene; V was cut back by 5 bases and J by 4 bases. CDR3: CASSRQGAGNTIYF. CDR3 nucleotides: TGTGCCAGCAGTCGACAGGGCGCGGGAAACACCATATATTTT.

The chain employs TRBV7-3 and TRBJ1-2, with D tentatively TRBD1 (6 bases). The CDR3 runs 17 residues. Germline V gene data show CDR1 as SGHTA and CDR2 as FQGTGA. V lost 2 bases and J 6 bases, leaving 22 bases between the germline ends. DNA for the CDR3: TGTGCCAGCAGCTTAGGAACCGGGGGGCCGACCAGCAATGGCTACACCTTC. Translation gives CASSLGTGGPTSNGYTF.

The genes are TRBV11-1 and TRBJ1-4; weak D call: TRBD1 (5 bases). The CDR3 totals 14 residues. Trimming removed 3 bases at V and 8 bases at J, with 13 bases between. Looked up from germline, CDR1 is SGHAT and CDR2 is FQDESV (reference sequence). The CDR3 nucleotides are TGTGCCAGCAGCTTCGGGACCGGGGGGGAAAAACTGTTTTTT. Translated: CASSFGTGGEKLFF.

This chain uses TRBV6-6 with TRBJ2-1; weak D call: TRBD1 (7 bases). The V end was cut by 5 bases, the J end by 8 bases, with 16 bases between. The CDR3 loop spans 14 amino acids. Germline CDR1 and CDR2: MNHNY and SVGAGI (reference sequence). The CDR3 DNA follows: TGTGCCAGCAGTGGAGGGGGCCGTTGGGATGAGCAGTTCTTC. It codes for CASSGGGRWDEQFF.

The J gene is TRBJ2-7, the V gene TRBV14; 9 nucleotides match TRBD1. The CDR3 extends over 18 amino acids. Germline V gives CDR1 SGHDN, CDR2 FVKESK. V gave up 3 bases and J gave up 2 bases; unmatched junction bases: 14. CDR3 sequence: CASSQTGTGKFPAYEQYF. The CDR3, as DNA: TGTGCCAGCAGCCAGACCGGGACAGGGAAATTCCCCGCCTACGAGCAGTACTTC.

In this sample, this clone turned up once. This chain joins TRBV10-3 and TRBJ2-2; 13 bases agree with TRBD2. V gave up 6 bases and J gave up 5 bases; unmatched junction bases: 6. The CDR3 is made up of 16 amino acids. The V gene's germline CDR1 is ENHRY and CDR2 SYGVKD. The CDR3 is CAIRTSGGAQTGELFF. The CDR3 DNA reads as TGTGCCATCAGAACTAGCGGGGGGGCCCAAACCGGGGAGCTGTTTTTT.

The V call is TRBV7-2, the J call TRBJ1-4; D unclear. In germline, CDR1 is SGHTA, CDR2 FQGNSA. The length of the CDR3 is 13 residues. V was pared by 3 bases and J by 7 bases, with 9 bases between. The chain's CDR3 is CASSLRVLEKLFF. Here the CDR3 DNA reads TGTGCCAGCAGCTTGCGGGTTCTTGAAAAACTGTTTTTT. Full variable domain (remainder filled in from reference TRBV7-2 and TRBJ1-4): GAGVSQSPSNKVTEKGKDVELRCDPISGHTALYWYRQSLGQGLEFLIYFQGNSAPDKSGLPSDRFSAERTGGSVSTLTIQRTQQEDSAVYLCASSLRVLEKLFFGSGTQLSVL.

This rearrangement joins TRBV12-3 or TRBV12-4 to TRBJ2-7; a weak D match, TRBD1 (7 bases). The CDR3 spans 13 residues. Trimming pared 3 bases from V and 7 bases from J, leaving 13 bases between. The CDR3 here is CASSFQQGREQYF. The DNA for the CDR3 is TGTGCCAGCAGTTTTCAACAGGGGAGGGAGCAGTACTTC.

The rearrangement uses TRBV14 and TRBJ1-1; tentatively, D is TRBD1 (5 bases). Trimming cost V 2 bases and J 4 bases, with 8 bases left between them. The CDR3 has 13 residues. Germline CDR1 and CDR2: SGHDN and FVKESK. The CDR3 is CASSQLGGTEAFF. CDR3 coding DNA: TGTGCCAGCAGCCAACTGGGGGGCACTGAAGCTTTCTTT.

The rearrangement links TRBV9 to TRBJ1-2, with D possibly matching TRBD1 (5 bases). The ends were cut back, 3 bases at V and 3 bases at J, with 12 bases in the middle. This CDR3 spans 14 amino acids. Germline CDR1 and CDR2: SGDLS and YYNGEE. The DNA for the CDR3 is TGTGCCAGCAGCGGAGACAGTAGAGACTATGGCTACACCTTC. Its translation is CASSGDSRDYGYTF.

The chain carries TRBV6-5 and TRBJ2-3; unclear D gene. Trimming removed 0 bases from V and 3 bases from J, with 7 bases in between. In germline, CDR1 is MNHEY, CDR2 SVGAGI. The CDR3 spans 14 residues. Here the CDR3 reads CASSYSVDTDTQYF. Written as DNA, the CDR3 is TGTGCCAGCAGTTACTCGGTAGATACAGATACGCAGTATTTT.

This clone was detected a few times. The rearrangement joins TRBV4-1 to TRBJ2-5; possible D gene TRBD2, 6 bases. V was cut by 3 bases and J by 3 bases, with 20 bases left in between. The CDR3 loop spans 17 amino acids. Germline assignment: CDR1 MGHRA and CDR2 YSYEKL. CDR3 nucleotide sequence: TGCGCCAGCAGCCAGCCTCTACCGGGACTCATTAAAGAGACCCAGTACTTC. As protein: CASSQPLPGLIKETQYF.

This clone was counted a single time. V gene TRBV15 combines with J gene TRBJ1-5, with 9 bases aligning to TRBD1. CDR3 length: 15 residues. CDR1 and CDR2 from the germline V gene are LNHNV and YYDKDF (reference sequence). V was pared by 1 base and J by 4 bases, with 2 bases of the junction left unmatched. The CDR3 DNA reads as TGTGCCACCAGCAGAGCCGGGACAGGGAATCAGCCCCAGCATTTT. Translating gives CATSRAGTGNQPQHF.